This TCR beta chain was obtained from a study of T cells in Graves' hyperthyroidism and ophthalmopathy. Across the whole study: Peripheral blood was obtained at initial diagnosis, preceding any treatment.

The diagnostic basis comprised clinical symptoms, serum thyroxine and TRAb, thyroid ultrasound and orbital computed tomography. Amplification of TCR beta CDR3 regions used RNA as the template. A set of HTBI primers served as the primers for a first-round RT-PCR of the TCR CDR3. TCRdb analysed the multiplex PCR reads with MiXCR anew, one entry per CDR3 protein. The sample contains 530,000 or so distinct CDR3 sequences, approximately 17% of which appear only once. This CDR3 region has 15 residues. V was clipped by 7 bases and J by 2 bases, with 15 bases between them. Germline CDR1 and CDR2: MDHEN and SYDVKM. This clonotype was detected ten times or more.

The chain uses TRBV28 and TRBJ1-5, with D hard to call. The clonotype comes from a woman younger than 30 with Graves' ophthalmopathy. The sequencing sample was made of blood. CDR3 bases: TGTGCCAGCATTTCCTCAGGCGGGGGCAATCAGCCCCAGCATTTT. Translation: CASISSGGGNQPQHF.